This entry lists 22 T cell receptor beta chains sequenced from one sample in a study of shared clonotypes between healthy human individuals. Profiling relied on immunoSEQ multiplex PCR, and the TCRdb table lists in-frame clones only, not all of them. The table has about 1 million clones, approximately 80% seen once; the top ten hold about 0.52%. The source material was memory CD4+ T cells from PBMCs. Subset denoted: CD45RA-negative fraction. The receptors were sampled from a man younger than 30 in good health. Some clones in this sample may be carry-over from other donors' samples.

About this clone itself: The sample has other DNA sequences that encode this CDR3 too. This sequence joins TRBV5-1 and TRBJ1-4; possible D gene TRBD1, 5 bases. Germline assignment: CDR1 SGHRS and CDR2 YFSETQ. The CDR3 is made up of 15 amino acids. V was shortened by 2 bases and J by 0 bases, with 8 bases between the two germline ends. The CDR3 DNA is TGCGCCAGCAGCTTTGGGGCGGCAACTAATGAAAAACTGTTTTTT. This sequence encodes CASSFGAATNEKLFF. The full variable domain, with the rest looked up from reference TRBV5-1 and TRBJ1-4, is KAGVTQTPRYLIKTRGQQVTLSCSPISGHRSVSWYQQTPGQGLQFLFEYFSETQRNKGNFPGRFSGRQFSNSRSEMNVSTLELGDSALYLCASSFGAATNEKLFFGSGTQLSVL.

The rearrangement links TRBV30 to TRBJ1-2, with TRBD1 matching over 9 bases. V lost 2 bases to trimming and J lost 4 bases; unmatched junction nucleotides: 8. Per the germline V gene, CDR1 is GTSNPN and CDR2 is SVGIG (reference sequence). CDR3 length: 15 amino acids. CDR3 residues: CAWSTQRTGVYGYTF. The CDR3 coding sequence is TGTGCCTGGAGTACTCAAAGGACAGGGGTCTATGGCTACACCTTC.

This clone was counted a single time. A much larger clonotype is one base distant, so this may be a read error. The CDR3 here is CASSRGIYGYTF. The CDR3 DNA reads TGTGCCAGCAGTCGGGGGATCTATGGCTACACCTTC. This chain joins TRBV9 and TRBJ1-2, with D perhaps TRBD1 (5 bases). V lost 5 bases and J 4 bases, leaving 9 bases between the germline ends. The CDR3 totals 12 residues. Germline V CDR1 and CDR2: SGDLS, YYNGEE.

The chain recombines TRBV28 with TRBJ2-6, with D tentatively TRBD2 (5 bases). Trimming cost V 4 bases and J 0 bases, with 10 bases left between them. The CDR3 is 16 amino acids. Germline CDR1 reads MDHEN; CDR2 reads SYDVKM. Here the CDR3 reads CASSSLGVSGANVLTF. The CDR3, as DNA: TGTGCCAGCAGTTCCCTCGGGGTCTCTGGGGCCAACGTCCTGACTTTC.

The chain uses TRBV6-6 and TRBJ1-1, with D unresolved. Germline loops: CDR1 MNHNY, CDR2 SVGAGI (reference sequence). The CDR3 covers 13 residues. V was trimmed by 9 bases and J by 4 bases, leaving 15 bases between them. The CDR3 region has the DNA TGTGCCAGTCAGCGATCCTGGGGCACTGAAGCTTTCTTT. Residues: CASQRSWGTEAFF.

V gene TRBV5-1 combines with J gene TRBJ1-1, with 8 bases fitting TRBD1. Germline CDR1 and CDR2: SGHRS and YFSETQ. The J segment lost 4 bases and the V segment lost 4 bases, leaving 9 bases of the junction unmatched. The CDR3 extends over 15 amino acids. CDR3 sequence: CASSRVGQDFTEAFF. The CDR3 DNA follows: TGCGCCAGCAGCCGGGTGGGACAGGACTTCACTGAAGCTTTCTTT.

V gene TRBV19 combines with J gene TRBJ1-5; D unresolved. Germline loops: CDR1 LNHDA, CDR2 SQIVND (reference sequence). V lost 6 bases to trimming and J lost 3 bases, with 12 bases between them. There are 14 residues in the CDR3. CDR3 residues: CASSIRYNNQPQHF. CDR3 DNA: TGTGCCAGTAGCATCCGGTATAACAATCAGCCCCAGCATTTT.

The CDR3 nucleotides are TGTGCCAGCAGTTTATTTGGGACGGCTGAAGCTTTCTTT. It yields the protein CASSLFGTAEAFF. The rearrangement links TRBV28 to TRBJ1-1; tentative D call: TRBD1 (5 bases). The CDR3 is 13 amino acids. V was pared by 1 base and J by 6 bases, with 9 bases between. Per germline, CDR1 MDHEN and CDR2 SYDVKM.

This clone appeared once. This sequence joins TRBV12-5 and TRBJ1-2; tentative D call: TRBD1 (5 bases). Germline V gives CDR1 LGHNT, CDR2 FRNRAP. The CDR3 totals 13 residues. Trimming took 6 bases from V and 6 from J, leaving 14 bases between them. The CDR3 here is CASGLNGGNGYTF. In DNA, the CDR3 is TGTGCTAGTGGGCTCAATGGGGGGAATGGCTACACCTTC. The whole variable domain, filled in from reference TRBV12-5 and TRBJ1-2, reads DARVTQTPRHKVTEMGQEVTMRCQPILGHNTVFWYRQTMMQGLELLAYFRNRAPLDDSGMPKDRFSAEMPDATLATLKIQPSEPRDSAVYFCASGLNGGNGYTFGSGTRLTVV.

The genes are TRBV9 and TRBJ2-3, with D hard to call. V dropped 5 bases and J dropped 2 bases, with 12 bases sitting between them. The CDR3 sequence is 14 residues long. From germline, CDR1 is SGDLS and CDR2 YYNGEE. The CDR3 sequence is CASSKTPFTDTQYF. Written as DNA, the CDR3 is TGTGCCAGCAGTAAGACACCGTTCACAGATACGCAGTATTTT. Combining the CDR3 with reference TRBV9 and TRBJ2-3 gives the whole variable domain DSGVTQTPKHLITATGQRVTLRCSPRSGDLSVYWYQQSLDQGLQFLIQYYNGEERAKGNILERFSAQQFPDLHSELNLSSLELGDSALYFCASSKTPFTDTQYFGPGTRLTVL.

This sequence joins TRBV5-4 and TRBJ1-2, with a tentative D call TRBD1 (6 bases). Trimming took off 3 bases at V and 3 bases at J, with 12 bases between the two ends. CDR3 size: 14 residues. The germline gives CDR1 SGHNT, CDR2 YYREEE (reference sequence). This CDR3 reads CASSSPGDYYGYTF. Written as DNA, the CDR3 is TGTGCCAGCAGCTCCCCAGGGGATTACTATGGCTACACCTTC.

V is TRBV28 and J is TRBJ2-1; TRBD2 matches at 10 bases. The germline V gene encodes CDR1 MDHEN and CDR2 SYDVKM. The length of the CDR3 is 16 residues. V trimming: 6 bases; J trimming: 7 bases; junction bases outside the gene matches: 12. The CDR3 bases are TGTGCCAGCAGCTTCGATAGCGGGAGGTCGTTGAATGAGCAGTTCTTC. Its translation is CASSFDSGRSLNEQFF.

The chain carries TRBV7-3 and TRBJ2-5, with D hard to call. V lost 3 bases, J lost 1 base, and 6 bases lay in between. Germline V gives CDR1 SGHTA, CDR2 FQGTGA. This CDR3 is built from 13 residues. CDR3 nucleotide sequence: TGTGCCAGCAGCTTCCTCCCCCAAGAGACCCAGTACTTC. It translates to CASSFLPQETQYF.

J is TRBJ2-5 and V is TRBV19, with 7 bases that match TRBD2. V lost 3 bases, J lost 5 bases, and 6 bases stayed unmatched. CDR3 length equals 14 residues. Germline V lookup: CDR1 LNHDA, CDR2 SQIVND (reference sequence). The CDR3 nucleotides read TGTGCCAGTAGTATCCAGCGGGATGGGGAGACCCAGTACTTC. It translates to CASSIQRDGETQYF. The whole variable domain, remainder taken from reference TRBV19 and TRBJ2-5, is DGGITQSPKYLFRKEGQNVTLSCEQNLNHDAMYWYRQDPGQGLRLIYYSQIVNDFQKGDIAEGYSVSREKKESFPLTVTSAQKNPTAFYLCASSIQRDGETQYFGPGTRLLVL.

This clone appeared a few times. This chain joins TRBV29-1 and TRBJ2-3; a possible D gene is TRBD2 (6 bases). CDR3 size: 15 residues. Between the trimmed V and J ends, which lost 4 bases and 3 bases, there was a span of 17 bases. Germline V gives CDR1 SQVTM, CDR2 ANQGSEA. Here the CDR3 reads CSVASLASLTDTQYF. The CDR3 DNA follows: TGCAGCGTTGCATCCCTAGCGTCATTAACAGATACGCAGTATTTT.

On this clone itself: Other DNA sequences from this sample encode an identical CDR3 as well. The chain has TRBV28 and TRBJ1-2; 9 bases map to TRBD1. This CDR3 is built from 13 residues. CDR1 and CDR2 from the germline V gene are MDHEN and SYDVKM. J gave up 7 bases and V 0 bases, and 0 bases lay outside the gene matches. CDR3 coding DNA: TGTGCCAGCAGTTTATGGACAGGGGGTGGCTACACCTTC. Its protein product is CASSLWTGGGYTF.

This chain links TRBV15 with TRBJ1-4; no clear D gene. The CDR3 totals 15 residues. Germline CDR1 reads LNHNV; CDR2 reads YYDKDF (reference sequence). Trimming took off 3 bases at V and 3 bases at J, with 11 bases between the two ends. The CDR3 sequence: CATSRGRVSNEKLFF. In nucleotides, the CDR3 is TGTGCCACCAGCAGGGGCCGGGTCTCTAATGAAAAACTGTTTTTT.

This sequence joins TRBV25-1 and TRBJ1-3; TRBD1 is a possible D gene (5 bases). The V end lost 3 bases, the J end lost 8 bases, and 8 bases lay between the germline ends. This CDR3 has 12 residues. Germline assignment: CDR1 MGHDK and CDR2 SYGVNS. CDR3 amino acids: CASSDRAYTIYF. In nucleotides, the CDR3 is TGTGCCAGCAGTGACAGGGCATACACCATATATTTT.

V gene TRBV10-3 combines with J gene TRBJ1-1, with D uncertain. Germline CDR1 is ENHRY and CDR2 is SYGVKD. Trimming stripped 6 bases from V and 3 bases from J, with 8 bases between. The CDR3 runs 12 residues. The CDR3 DNA sequence: TGTGCCATCAGCGGGGTTGACACTGAAGCTTTCTTT. Translation: CAISGVDTEAFF.

This clone has more than one count but fewer than ten. This chain links TRBV7-6 with TRBJ2-2; 8 nucleotides agree with TRBD1. Trimming cost V 5 bases and J 7 bases; bases outside gene matches: 6. Per the germline V gene, CDR1 is SGHVS and CDR2 is FNYEAQ. The length of the CDR3 is 14 residues. The CDR3 is CASSRGTGNGELFF. CDR3 DNA: TGTGCCAGCAGCAGAGGGACAGGAAACGGGGAGCTGTTTTTT.

This clone was seen only a few times. The chain employs TRBV5-5 and TRBJ2-3; TRBD2 matches 9 bases. V shed 4 bases, J shed 4 bases, and the junction held 7 bases outside the gene matches. CDR3 size: 15 residues. Germline lookup yields CDR1 SGHKS and CDR2 YYEKEE (reference sequence). The CDR3 region has the DNA TGTGCCAGCAGCCCTGGGCGGGAGGGCCCAGATACGCAGTATTTT. This translates into CASSPGREGPDTQYF.

This clone showed up many times. The chain carries TRBV28 and TRBJ2-2; D uncertain. This CDR3 spans 10 amino acids. Germline V lookup: CDR1 MDHEN, CDR2 SYDVKM. The germline V and J ends were trimmed by 6 bases and 8 bases, with 4 bases remaining between them. CDR3 nucleotide sequence: TGTGCCAGCAGAAGGGGGGAGCTGTTTTTT. Translating it yields CASRRGELFF.